Shown below are 5 T cell receptor beta chains from a single sample sequenced in a study of CD8 T cells in Susac syndrome. RNA amounts of roughly 0.45 to 1 ug underwent reverse transcription with random hexamers. TCRdb independently ran MiXCR on the immunoSEQ multiplex PCR reads; one entry per CDR3 protein. The sample lists about 200,000 distinct CDR3 sequences; 92% were seen once. What was sequenced was CD8+ T cells from PBMCs. These receptors were taken from a human donor with multiple sclerosis.

The chain carries TRBV4-3 and TRBJ2-1, with TRBD2 matching over 13 bases. The CDR3 loop spans 15 amino acids. Germline CDR1 and CDR2: LGHNA and YSLEER. Trimming at V came to 2 bases and at J to 8 bases, leaving 3 bases not matched to a gene. CDR3 sequence reads: CASSQRTSGSYEQFF. DNA for the CDR3: TGCGCCAGCAGCCAACGGACTAGCGGGAGTTATGAGCAGTTCTTC.

The chain has TRBV4-1 and TRBJ2-3; D may be TRBD2 (6 bases). Germline CDR1 is MGHRA and CDR2 is YSYEKL. The CDR3 covers 17 residues. Trimming took off 1 base at V and 4 bases at J, with 18 bases between the two ends. The CDR3 protein is CASSQVLRASASDTQYF. The CDR3 coding sequence is TGCGCCAGCAGCCAAGTATTAAGGGCTAGCGCCTCAGATACGCAGTATTTT.

This sequence joins TRBV16 and TRBJ2-7; D may be TRBD2 (6 bases). V lost 2 bases, J lost 0 bases, and 8 bases lay in between. The CDR3 extends over 14 amino acids. The germline V gene encodes CDR1 KGHSY and CDR2 FQNENV. The chain's CDR3 is CASSQGGISYEQYF. The CDR3, as DNA: TGTGCCAGCAGCCAAGGAGGGATCTCCTACGAGCAGTACTTC.

The rearrangement joins TRBV3-1 to TRBJ2-1, with D possibly matching TRBD1 (6 bases). V was trimmed by 3 bases and J by 7 bases, leaving 19 bases between them. This CDR3 region has 16 residues. Germline V gene data show CDR1 as LGHDT and CDR2 as YNNKEL (reference sequence). CDR3 sequence: CASSQFRTPRGNEQFF. For the CDR3, the DNA is TGTGCCAGCAGCCAGTTTCGGACTCCCAGGGGTAATGAGCAGTTCTTC.

The chain has TRBV12-3 or TRBV12-4 and TRBJ1-2; the D is unclear. The CDR3 runs to 12 residues. Trimming shortened V by 6 bases and J by 6 bases, and 11 bases separated the two germline ends. As DNA, the CDR3 is TGTGCCAGCAGGCGTACAGTACATGGCTACACCTTC. Translation: CASRRTVHGYTF.